These 21 T cell receptor beta chains were all obtained from the same sample, sequenced in a study of cytomegalovirus exposure and HLA in healthy donors. PCR employed 60 Vbeta and 13 Jbeta primers. Profiling relied on immunoSEQ multiplex PCR, and the TCRdb table lists in-frame clones only, not all of them. The sample holds around 80,000 clones, around 79% seen once. The material sequenced was PBMCs. All receptors derive from a female donor in good health and CMV-seronegative.

V usage is TRBV7-8 and J usage is TRBJ2-4; D is unclear. Trimming took 5 bases from V and 6 from J, leaving 11 bases between them. Germline V gives CDR1 SGHVS, CDR2 FQNEAQ. The CDR3 has 13 amino acids. Here the CDR3 DNA reads TGTGCCAGCAGCGCGACGTGGGCAAACATTCAGTACTTC. Its protein is CASSATWANIQYF. The full variable domain, in which reference TRBV7-8 and TRBJ2-4 provide the parts outside the CDR3, is GAGVSQSPRYKVAKRGQDVALRCDPISGHVSLFWYQQALGQGPEFLTYFQNEAQLDKSGLPSDRFFAERPEGSVSTLKIQRTQQEDSAVYLCASSATWANIQYFGAGTRLSVL.

This chain links TRBV6-1 with TRBJ2-1; D may be TRBD1 (6 bases). The CDR3 has 14 residues. Deletions cut 5 bases from V and 1 base from J, with 9 bases between. Germline CDR1 reads MNHNS; CDR2 reads SASEGT. DNA of the CDR3: TGTGCCAGCAGTCGACAGGTTTCCTACAATGAGCAGTTCTTC. Protein product: CASSRQVSYNEQFF.

The V gene is TRBV5-6, the J gene TRBJ1-2; no clear D gene. CDR1 SGHDT and CDR2 YYEEEE come from the germline V gene. V lost 4 bases to trimming and J lost 0 bases, with 16 bases between them. CDR3 length: 16 residues. CDR3 nucleotide sequence: TGTGCCAGCAGCCTGGGTTTGCTCGGAGCTAACTATGGCTACACCTTC. It specifies CASSLGLLGANYGYTF.

The chain links TRBV5-1 to TRBJ2-1; D possibly corresponds to TRBD2 (6 bases). The CDR3 is 19 amino acids. Germline V lookup: CDR1 SGHRS, CDR2 YFSETQ. Trimming stripped 2 bases from V and 0 bases from J, with 21 bases between. The CDR3 spells CASSLPSDPHLNSYNEQFF. The CDR3 DNA sequence: TGCGCCAGCAGCTTACCTAGCGATCCGCACCTCAACTCCTACAATGAGCAGTTCTTC. The full variable domain, completed using reference TRBV5-1 and TRBJ2-1, is KAGVTQTPRYLIKTRGQQVTLSCSPISGHRSVSWYQQTPGQGLQFLFEYFSETQRNKGNFPGRFSGRQFSNSRSEMNVSTLELGDSALYLCASSLPSDPHLNSYNEQFFGPGTRLTVL.

On this clone: One end of the junction fails to match germline, which may point to a read error. The CDR3: CASSPGGQGVDEQYF. The CDR3 DNA sequence: TGTGCTAGCAGCCCAGGCGGGCAGGGGGTTGACGAGCAGTACTTC. The chain combines TRBV7-7 with TRBJ2-7; TRBD1 matches 7 bases. Looked up from germline, CDR1 is SSHAT and CDR2 is FNYEAQ (reference sequence). The CDR3 has 15 amino acids.

The chain employs TRBV18 and TRBJ2-7, with 13 bases aligning to TRBD2. Trimming cost V 2 bases and J 7 bases; bases outside gene matches: 5. This CDR3 has 15 residues. Per germline, CDR1 KGHSH and CDR2 LQKENI. For the CDR3, the DNA is TGTGCCAGCTCACCAACTAGCGGGGGGGCAGGGGAGCAGTACTTC. Protein sequence: CASSPTSGGAGEQYF.

This clone has only a few counts. The rearrangement links TRBV29-1 to TRBJ2-1, with a tentative D call TRBD2 (6 bases). This CDR3 is 11 amino acids long. V was pared by 7 bases and J by 4 bases, with 8 bases between. In germline, CDR1 is SQVTM, CDR2 ANQGSEA. The DNA for the CDR3 is TGCAGCGCCCGGGGGTACAATGAGCAGTTCTTC. Translation gives CSARGYNEQFF.

The rearrangement joins TRBV2 to TRBJ1-5; 7 bases line up with TRBD1. Per the germline V gene, CDR1 is SNHLY and CDR2 is FYNNEI. The CDR3 loop spans 17 amino acids. V shed 2 bases and J 3 bases; nucleotides not matched to a gene: 10. The CDR3, as DNA: TGTGCCAGCAGTGAAAAAGGGGGCCTCGATCTCAATCAGCCCCAGCATTTT. Protein product: CASSEKGGLDLNQPQHF.

In this sample, this clone turned up a few times. CDR3 loop: CASSKQGVGNEQFF. DNA of the CDR3: TGCGCCAGCAGTAAACAGGGGGTTGGTAATGAGCAGTTCTTC. The rearrangement links TRBV5-1 to TRBJ2-1, with 8 bases matching TRBD1. The length of the CDR3 is 14 residues. V shed 5 bases, J shed 7 bases, and the junction held 8 bases outside the gene matches. CDR1 SGHRS and CDR2 YFSETQ come from the germline V gene.

This clone was picked up one time. The genes are TRBV5-6 and TRBJ2-1, with D possibly being TRBD2 (6 bases). The V end lost 6 bases, the J end lost 1 base, and 23 bases lay between the germline ends. This CDR3 spans 18 amino acids. The germline CDR1 and CDR2 sequences are SGHDT and YYEEEE. The CDR3 spells CASNIDLGTPVSYNEQFF. CDR3 nucleotides: TGTGCCAGCAACATCGACCTTGGGACTCCCGTTTCCTACAATGAGCAGTTCTTC.

The chain is built from TRBV6-5 and TRBJ1-3; possible D gene TRBD1, 5 bases. The germline V gene has CDR1 MNHEY and CDR2 SVGAGI. CDR3 length equals 16 residues. V was clipped by 2 bases and J by 0 bases, with 11 bases between them. CDR3 amino acids: CASSYGATISGNTIYF. The CDR3 DNA follows: TGTGCCAGCAGTTACGGGGCAACCATCTCTGGAAACACCATATATTTT.

The chain combines TRBV7-6 with TRBJ2-7; no reliable D call. This CDR3 has 15 residues. The germline gives CDR1 SGHVS, CDR2 FNYEAQ. Trimming pared 5 bases from V and 5 bases from J, leaving 19 bases between. The CDR3 loop reads CASSPTRVPSNEQYF. The CDR3 region has the DNA TGTGCCAGCAGCCCGACCCGGGTGCCGAGTAACGAGCAGTACTTC.

The chain employs TRBV29-1 and TRBJ2-7, with D perhaps matching TRBD1 (6 bases). V dropped 1 base and J dropped 2 bases, with 12 bases sitting between them. The CDR3 extends over 14 amino acids. Looked up from germline, CDR1 is SQVTM and CDR2 is ANQGSEA. DNA for the CDR3: TGCAGCGTTGAAGGACAGGCCACCCCCTACGAGCAGTACTTC. It encodes CSVEGQATPYEQYF.

The CDR3 region is CASRLDGGEQYF. In DNA, the CDR3 is TGTGCCAGCAGACTGGATGGCGGCGAGCAGTACTTC. The chain has TRBV2 and TRBJ2-7; D is unresolved. CDR1 SNHLY and CDR2 FYNNEI come from the germline V gene. Trimming took 6 bases from V and 6 from J, leaving 12 bases between them. The CDR3 is made up of 12 amino acids.

The chain is built from TRBV5-1 and TRBJ2-7, with 7 bases fitting TRBD1. The CDR3 is made up of 15 amino acids. Per the germline V gene, CDR1 is SGHRS and CDR2 is YFSETQ. J lost 1 base, V lost 0 bases, and 4 bases had no gene match. CDR3 region: CASSLAQGSSYEQYF. The CDR3 nucleotides are TGCGCCAGCAGCTTGGCACAGGGGTCTTCCTACGAGCAGTACTTC.

This clone was seen only once. Other nucleotide sequences in the sample specify the same CDR3. The chain recombines TRBV5-1 with TRBJ2-1; 9 bases fit TRBD2. The CDR3 has 15 residues. The trim removed 4 bases at V and 0 bases at J, leaving 2 bases unmatched. Germline CDR1 and CDR2: SGHRS and YFSETQ. The CDR3 region is CASSPSGDSYNEQFF. The CDR3 coding sequence is TGCGCCAGCAGCCCTAGCGGGGACTCCTACAATGAGCAGTTCTTC.

This clone occurred many times. The chain has TRBV5-4 and TRBJ2-1, with 10 bases lining up with TRBD2. V trimming: 3 bases; J trimming: 2 bases; junction bases outside the gene matches: 2. The CDR3 covers 15 residues. CDR1 SGHNT and CDR2 YYREEE come from the germline V gene (reference sequence). This CDR3 reads CASSYLAGAYNEQFF. CDR3 sequence (DNA): TGTGCCAGCAGCTACCTAGCGGGGGCCTACAATGAGCAGTTCTTC.

This clone has only one observation. The chain uses TRBV6-5 and TRBJ2-1, with TRBD2 matching over 7 bases. The CDR3 contains 15 residues. Germline CDR1 and CDR2: MNHEY and SVGAGI. V dropped 5 bases and J dropped 2; count of bases not matched to a gene: 6. CDR3 protein: CASSHGGNPYNEQFF. As DNA, the CDR3 is TGTGCCAGCAGTCACGGGGGGAACCCCTACAATGAGCAGTTCTTC.

This clone has a single count. The CDR3 here is CASSQVGGVTPQETQYF. The CDR3 DNA sequence: TGCGCCAGCAGCCAAGTGGGGGGGGTTACCCCGCAAGAGACCCAGTACTTC. The genes are TRBV4-1 and TRBJ2-5; 7 nucleotides agree with TRBD2. The CDR3 sequence is 17 residues long. Germline lookup yields CDR1 MGHRA and CDR2 YSYEKL. V lost 1 base to trimming and J lost 2 bases; unmatched junction nucleotides: 10.

The rearrangement uses TRBV4-1 and TRBJ2-1; 8 bases are a match to TRBD2. Unmatched junction bases numbered 5, after V lost 3 bases and J lost 1 base. Per germline, CDR1 MGHRA and CDR2 YSYEKL. The length of the CDR3 is 16 residues. CDR3 region: CASSQERESSYNEQFF. CDR3 coding DNA: TGCGCCAGCAGCCAGGAGCGGGAGTCGTCCTACAATGAGCAGTTCTTC.

The CDR3 protein is CASSLGTGLNEQFF. The CDR3 nucleotides read TGCGCCAGCAGCTTGGGGACAGGCCTCAATGAGCAGTTCTTC. The chain links TRBV5-1 to TRBJ2-1; 7 bases align to TRBD1. V was pared by 0 bases and J by 6 bases, with 3 bases of the junction left unmatched. The CDR3 covers 14 residues. CDR1 and CDR2 (germline): SGHRS, YFSETQ.